This T cell receptor (beta chain) comes out of a study of T cells in Graves' hyperthyroidism and ophthalmopathy. For the study at large: Staff took peripheral blood when the initial diagnosis was made, before any treatment began. Study findings and constraints: Expanded thyroid clonotypes (above 0.001) were mostly also found in blood.

The source material, RNA transcripts, was used to amplify TCR beta CDR3 regions. Initially, a first-round RT-PCR of the TCR CDR3 employed the HTBI primer set. One entry per CDR3 protein results from TCRdb running MiXCR on the multiplex PCR reads. The data contain about 480,000 distinct CDR3 sequences, 13% to 15% of them seen just once; the ten biggest clones take up around a sixth. A note on this clonotype: The antigen remains undetermined.

V lost 1 base, J lost 2 bases, and 2 bases stayed unmatched. The CDR3 runs to 14 residues. CDR1 is MNHEY, CDR2 SMNVEV, per germline (reference sequence). For Graves' hyperthyroidism to be stable, ophthalmopathy could not progress within 18 months. The clonotype comes from a woman aged 18-29 years with Graves' hyperthyroidism. The chain carries TRBV27 and TRBJ2-7; 7 bases line up with TRBD2. Input material: blood. CDR3 loop: CASSLWGGTYEQYF. DNA of the CDR3: TGTGCCAGCAGTTTATGGGGGGGAACCTACGAGCAGTACTTC.